The T cell receptor (beta chain) described here comes from a study of blood T cells in healthy people across ages. Researchers collected 9.5 to 10 milliliters of peripheral blood from every single donor. With each sample, at least 5 micrograms of total RNA were extracted. Study observations and caveats: Comparison with aged donors showed that long-lived donors had more naive CD4+ cells and higher diversity.

Turning to this clonotype: Its antigen is as yet unknown.

Using a J-beta primer mix together with a sample-barcoded 5' primer, a second PCR was run for about 6 to 11 cycles. Per sample, CDR3-containing paired-end reads numbered at least 3 million. TCRdb redid the calling of the 5' RACE reads with MiXCR, one entry per CDR3 protein. The sample contains about 570,000 distinct CDR3 sequences, 27% of which appear only once. Per the germline V gene, CDR1 is KGHSH and CDR2 is LQKENI. This CDR3 has 14 amino acids. The V gene lost 6 bases and the J gene lost 8 bases, with 16 bases spanning the gap. The chain is built from TRBV18 and TRBJ1-4, with a tentative D call TRBD1 (5 bases). The sequence derives from a woman aged 70-85 years in good health. The sample taken for sequencing was blood. The CDR3 coding sequence is TGTGCCAGCTCGCCCCAGGGCTGGGGGGAAAAACTGTTTTTT. It yields the protein CASSPQGWGEKLFF.